These T cell receptor beta chains were read from a single sample in a study of blood T cell repertoires in COVID-19. Only in-frame clones appear in the TCRdb table, and some are missing; sequencing was by immunoSEQ multiplex PCR. The sample has 150,000 to 200,000 clones; 80% to 95% are singletons. The sample consisted of peripheral blood. The origin of the receptors is a woman aged 55-75 years with COVID-19, enrolled during active disease. Both conserved end residues are part of each CDR3.

>TRBV19|TRBJ2-2
CASRDRGLGTGELFF
>TRBV30|TRBJ1-2
CAWSVSRVGDYTF
>TRBV29-1|TRBJ1-5
CSVEDRGDPPVWPQHF
>TRBV4-3|TRBJ1-2
CASSLGTGGVSYRGYTF
>TRBV7-2|TRBJ1-1
CASSFYGGTEAFF
>TRBV24-1|TRBJ2-2
CATSDGRAWGELFF
>TRBV5-4|-
CASSADRVEQYF
>TRBV11-3|TRBJ1-1
CASSPHRADTEAFF
>TRBV2|TRBJ1-2
CASSFREGGYTF
>TRBV7-2|TRBJ2-7
CASSLINQARTYEQYF
>TRBV9|TRBJ1-6
CASTRGEGSPLHF
>TRBV2|TRBJ1-2
CASRVDRGQKGGYTF
>TRBV4-3|TRBJ1-1
CASSQDRYTEAFF
>TRBV6-6|TRBJ2-1
CASSGQGTYNEQFF
>TRBV3-1/TRBV3-2|TRBJ2-7
CASSAGTGSYEQYF
>TRBV15|TRBJ2-3
CATSGRTGIIPDTQYF
>TRBV4-3|TRBJ1-6
CASSHETGWTNSPLHF
>TRBV6-5|TRBJ2-3
CATHRDTQYF
>TRBV29-1|TRBJ2-3
CSPRLAGLGTDTQYF
>TRBV6-5|TRBJ1-4
CAIPTGASTNEKLFF
>TRBV6-2/TRBV6-3|TRBJ2-7
CASSYPRDSYEQYF
>TRBV5-6|TRBJ2-3
CASSLGPAGVTDTQYF
>TRBV9|TRBJ1-2
CASSVEAEGTNYGYTF
>TRBV5-1|TRBJ2-1
CASSLADSSYNEQFF
>TRBV6-2/TRBV6-3|TRBJ2-7
CASSRNRVPYEQYF
>TRBV19|TRBJ2-7
CASSLTGAGDYTYEQYF
>TRBV9|TRBJ2-3
CASSVGSGLARQADTQYF
>TRBV4-2|TRBJ1-3
CASSQDLAGGTISGNTIYF
>TRBV5-1|TRBJ1-1
CASSLAGSNTEAFF
>TRBV18|TRBJ1-5
CASSSGSNQPQHF
>TRBV19|TRBJ1-1
CASNPPGRGGAEAFF
>TRBV5-5|TRBJ1-3
CASSLSGQVTGNTIYF
>TRBV5-1|TRBJ2-1
CASSAGGGVSYNEQFF
>TRBV28|TRBJ1-2
CASRPGGNNYGYTF
>TRBV29-1|TRBJ1-4
CSVERGGDEKLFF
>TRBV11-2|TRBJ1-1
CASSTRTGGGTEAFF